These T cell receptor beta chains were read from a single sample in a study of molecular identifiers for immune sequencing clone quantification. MiXCR was run by TCRdb on the PCR reads, yielding one entry per CDR3 protein. Of about 65,000 distinct CDR3 sequences in the sample, 18% were seen once. The sample comprised naive CD8+ T cells from blood, with Jurkat cell RNA spiked in. Receptors originate from a human donor in good health. Some libraries in this study had Jurkat cell RNA spiked in. Each CDR3 is given with its conserved first and last residue. Fields, in order: CDR3 length, D gene, clone size, V gene, J gene, CDR3 protein, CDR3 DNA. A D gene is named only where the DNA matches it firmly. Clone size is shown for a subset of rows, as once, few, many or a class of expanded clone.

13	.	few	TRBV19	TRBJ2-3	CACSTQPYDTQYF	TGTGCCTGTAGTACCCAGCCCTACGATACGCAGTATTTT
17	TRBD2	.	TRBV19	TRBJ2-7	CASSIALPSGPPHEQYF	TGTGCCAGTAGTATAGCCCTCCCTAGCGGCCCCCCCCACGAGCAGTACTTC
15	.	many	TRBV28	TRBJ1-2	CASSPGTDLIYGYTF	TGTGCCAGCAGTCCTGGGACCGATCTTATATATGGCTACACCTTC
15	TRBD2	many	TRBV7-9	TRBJ2-3	CASSLVTSGTDTQYF	TGTGCCAGCAGCTTAGTTACTAGCGGCACAGATACGCAGTATTTT
18	TRBD2	many	TRBV4-3	TRBJ2-1	CASSQDSGLAETYNEQFF	TGCGCCAGCAGCCAAGATTCCGGCCTAGCGGAGACCTACAATGAGCAGTTCTTC
13	.	many	TRBV5-4	TRBJ1-1	CASRFTGNSEAFF	TGTGCCAGCAGGTTCACAGGGAACTCTGAAGCTTTCTTT
15	.	many	TRBV19	TRBJ2-2	CASSEGRLTTGELFF	TGTGCCAGTAGTGAGGGCCGACTCACCACCGGGGAGCTGTTTTTT
18	TRBD2	many	TRBV7-6	TRBJ2-4	CASSSGAGGPGAKNIQYF	TGTGCCAGCAGCTCCGGAGCGGGAGGGCCTGGGGCCAAAAACATTCAGTACTTC
13	.	few	TRBV24-1	TRBJ1-1	CATSDFLDTEAFF	TGTGCCACCAGTGACTTCCTGGACACTGAAGCTTTCTTT
15	TRBD1	many	TRBV7-2	TRBJ1-5	CASSLFTGAFQPQHF	TGTGCCAGCAGCTTATTTACAGGGGCTTTCCAGCCCCAGCATTTT
18	TRBD2	.	TRBV10-2	TRBJ2-3	CASTSIDTSGSVSDTQYF	TGCGCCAGCACCTCTATAGATACTAGCGGGAGTGTCTCGGATACGCAGTATTTT
18	.	few	TRBV2	TRBJ1-6	CASSEANRWSSYNSPLHF	TGTGCCAGCAGTGAAGCGAACAGATGGAGCTCCTATAATTCACCCCTCCACTTT
15	.	many	TRBV7-3	TRBJ2-1	CASSLMGTGNNEQFF	TGTGCCAGCAGCTTAATGGGAACTGGTAACAATGAGCAGTTCTTC
15	.	many	TRBV10-3	TRBJ1-4	CAISEAGATNEKLFF	TGTGCCATCAGTGAGGCAGGGGCCACTAATGAAAAACTGTTTTTT
14	.	many	TRBV7-6	TRBJ2-3	CASSPSYGLDTQYF	TGTGCCAGCAGCCCCTCCTACGGCTTAGATACGCAGTATTTT
15	TRBD2	few	TRBV2	TRBJ2-7	CASSAVREKPYKQYF	TGTGCCAGCAGTGCTGTGCGGGAGAAACCCTACAAGCAGTACTTC
13	.	many	TRBV27	TRBJ2-2	CASSFQGTGELFF	TGTGCCAGCAGTTTTCAGGGTACCGGGGAGCTGTTTTTT
15	TRBD1	many	TRBV24-1	TRBJ2-2	CATSDLTGVSGELFF	TGTGCCACCAGTGATTTGACAGGGGTCAGCGGGGAGCTGTTTTTT
16	.	many	TRBV4-3	TRBJ2-7	CASSQDPSSKWYEQYF	TGCGCCAGCAGCCAAGACCCCTCTAGCAAGTGGTACGAGCAGTACTTC
13	.	many	TRBV20-1	TRBJ2-7	CSAAGTAMYEQYF	TGCAGTGCAGCCGGGACCGCTATGTACGAGCAGTACTTC
13	.	many	TRBV4-3	TRBJ1-4	CASSQDGGEKLFF	TGCGCCAGCAGCCAAGATGGAGGTGAAAAACTGTTTTTT
17	TRBD2	many	TRBV27	TRBJ2-5	CASSPFGLAGAYGPQYF	TGTGCCAGCAGTCCATTTGGTTTGGCGGGAGCCTATGGTCCCCAGTACTTC
13	.	many	TRBV20-1	TRBJ2-2	CSLYHSNTGELFF	TGCAGTCTCTACCATAGTAACACCGGGGAGCTGTTTTTT
16	TRBD2	many	TRBV12-3/TRBV12-4	TRBJ2-1	CASSSWTSGKYNEQFF	TGTGCCAGCAGTTCCTGGACTAGCGGGAAGTACAATGAGCAGTTCTTC
16	.	many	TRBV4-3	TRBJ1-1	CASSPGGGRTNTEAFF	TGCGCCAGCAGCCCAGGCGGGGGGCGAACGAACACTGAAGCTTTCTTT
14	TRBD1	many	TRBV6-1	TRBJ2-1	CASSEGTGYNEQFF	TGTGCCAGCAGTGAAGGGACAGGGTACAATGAGCAGTTCTTC
16	.	many	TRBV20-1	TRBJ2-7	CSATPGGESPSDEQYF	TGCAGTGCTACCCCAGGAGGGGAATCCCCTAGTGACGAGCAGTACTTC
16	TRBD1	.	TRBV24-1	TRBJ2-7	CATSDPGTEGAYEQYF	TGTGCCACCAGTGACCCAGGGACAGAGGGGGCCTACGAGCAGTACTTC
15	.	many	TRBV7-2	TRBJ1-5	CASSLVRGSNQPQHF	TGTGCCAGCAGCTTAGTCAGGGGTAGCAATCAGCCCCAGCATTTT
15	TRBD1	many	TRBV19	TRBJ1-5	CASSTSQTGVLPQHF	TGTGCCAGTAGTACCTCTCAGACAGGGGTCTTACCCCAGCATTTT
13	.	many	TRBV7-9	TRBJ2-5	CASSPDSKETQYF	TGTGCCAGCAGCCCGGACAGCAAAGAGACCCAGTACTTC
14	.	.	TRBV30	TRBJ1-4	CAWTPGILSEKLFF	TGTGCCTGGACCCCGGGGATTCTTAGTGAAAAACTGTTTTTT
16	TRBD2	few	TRBV20-1	TRBJ2-5	CSARVRRETDQETQYF	TGCAGTGCTAGAGTTAGGCGGGAGACCGACCAAGAGACCCAGTACTTC
14	.	many	TRBV20-1	TRBJ1-1	CSARDKIGAPEAFF	TGCAGTGCTAGAGATAAGATAGGGGCCCCTGAAGCTTTCTTT
9	.	.	TRBV20-1	TRBJ2-7	CSAGYEQYF	TGCAGTGCTGGTTACGAGCAGTACTTC
14	.	many	TRBV4-1	TRBJ2-7	CASSPLWTNYEQYF	TGCGCCAGCAGCCCACTTTGGACCAACTACGAGCAGTACTTC
15	TRBD1	.	TRBV9	TRBJ2-1	CASSVGGTGTVGQFF	TGTGCCAGCAGCGTAGGTGGGACAGGGACGGTCGGGCAGTTCTTC
16	TRBD1	.	TRBV7-3	TRBJ2-1	CASSALTGNNYNEQFF	TGTGCCAGCAGCGCGCTGACAGGGAACAATTACAATGAGCAGTTCTTC
15	TRBD2	many	TRBV19	TRBJ2-1	CASSVSGSSYNEQFF	TGTGCCAGTAGTGTCAGCGGGAGCTCCTACAATGAGCAGTTCTTC
15	.	many	TRBV10-2	TRBJ2-3	CASSEFLLGADTQYF	TGCGCCAGCAGTGAGTTCTTACTGGGCGCAGATACGCAGTATTTT
20	.	few	TRBV4-1	TRBJ2-3	CASSIPGTLSTKESTDTQYF	TGCGCCAGCAGCATACCCGGGACCTTATCGACCAAGGAGAGCACAGATACGCAGTATTTT
15	TRBD1	few	TRBV14	TRBJ2-7	CASSQGDRVYYEQYF	TGTGCCAGCAGCCAAGGAGACAGGGTGTACTACGAGCAGTACTTC
18	.	few	TRBV9	TRBJ2-1	CASSVVAGLDYDYNEQFF	TGTGCCAGCAGCGTAGTAGCTGGGCTAGACTACGACTACAATGAGCAGTTCTTC
12	.	.	TRBV7-7	TRBJ2-3	CASGPLADTQYF	TGTGCTAGCGGCCCGCTTGCAGATACGCAGTATTTT
14	.	many	TRBV7-8	TRBJ2-3	CASSLGSGTDTQYF	TGTGCCAGCAGCTTAGGGTCCGGCACAGATACGCAGTATTTT